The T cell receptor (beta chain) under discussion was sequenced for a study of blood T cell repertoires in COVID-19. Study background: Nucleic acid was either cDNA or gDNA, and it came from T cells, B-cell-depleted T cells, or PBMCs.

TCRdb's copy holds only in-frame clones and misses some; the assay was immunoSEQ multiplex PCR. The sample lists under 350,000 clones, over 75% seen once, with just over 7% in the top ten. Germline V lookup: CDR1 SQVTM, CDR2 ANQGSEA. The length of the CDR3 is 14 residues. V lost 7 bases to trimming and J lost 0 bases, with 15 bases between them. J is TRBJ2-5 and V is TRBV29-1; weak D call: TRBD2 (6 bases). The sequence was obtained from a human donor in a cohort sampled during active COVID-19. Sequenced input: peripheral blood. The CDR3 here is CSAGGGNHQETQYF. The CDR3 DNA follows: TGCAGCGCCGGTGGCGGGAACCACCAAGAGACCCAGTACTTC.